Sequencing of this T cell receptor (beta chain) was carried out in a study of blood T cell repertoires in COVID-19. At the level of the study: The study drew acute and convalescent COVID-19 samples from the United States, Italy and Spain. Sources were T cells, B-cell-depleted T cells, or PBMCs; the material itself was cDNA or gDNA.

Germline CDR1 and CDR2: LNHDA and SQIVND (reference sequence). V gave up 7 bases and J gave up 6 bases; unmatched junction bases: 8. The CDR3 contains 14 residues. The protocol was immunoSEQ multiplex PCR, while the TCRdb copy is restricted to in-frame clones and leaves out a portion. The sample records some 510,000 clones, 88% being singletons. The chain joins TRBV19 to TRBJ2-3; 9 positions agree with TRBD1. This TCR was sampled from a woman between 40 and 55 years old who had recovered from COVID-19. Material: PBMCs or T cells enriched from blood (not recorded which). The CDR3 nucleotides read TGTGCCAGTATACCGGGACAGGGTTTTGATACGCAGTATTTT. As protein: CASIPGQGFDTQYF.